Each of the 26 T cell receptor beta chains below was sequenced from the same sample in a study of cytomegalovirus exposure and HLA in healthy donors. The PCR employed 60 Vbeta primers together with 13 Jbeta primers. This table comes from immunoSEQ multiplex PCR, and its TCRdb copy is limited to in-frame clones, with some not included. Of fewer than 200,000 clones listed, less than 90% are singletons. What was sequenced was PBMCs. The receptors were sampled from a woman in her 50s in good health and CMV-seropositive.

The rearrangement uses TRBV9 and TRBJ2-3; 9 nucleotides line up with TRBD2. Trimming took 1 base from V and 2 from J; bases not matched to a gene: 11. The length of the CDR3 is 18 residues. Germline CDR1 and CDR2: SGDLS and YYNGEE. The CDR3: CASSVLGGGALITDTQYF. The CDR3 DNA is TGTGCCAGCAGCGTATTAGGCGGGGGGGCCCTTATCACAGATACGCAGTATTTT.

The chain couples TRBV7-2 to TRBJ1-1; a possible D gene is TRBD1 (5 bases). The CDR3 spans 13 residues. Germline V lookup: CDR1 SGHTA, CDR2 FQGNSA. The ends were cut back, 5 bases at V and 5 bases at J, with 12 bases in the middle. The CDR3: CASSPEGVTEAFF. The CDR3 DNA follows: TGTGCCAGCAGCCCAGAAGGGGTGACTGAAGCTTTCTTT.

The chain has TRBV4-1 and TRBJ1-2, with D perhaps matching TRBD1 (5 bases). Between the trimmed V and J ends, which lost 0 bases and 8 bases, there was a span of 16 bases. Germline CDR1 and CDR2: MGHRA and YSYEKL. The length of the CDR3 is 15 residues. The CDR3 loop is CASSQDSGQLEGYTF. The CDR3 nucleotides read TGCGCCAGCAGCCAAGATTCAGGACAATTGGAGGGCTACACCTTC.

The chain has TRBV7-3 and TRBJ2-3, with 9 nucleotides matching TRBD2. The CDR3 is made up of 15 amino acids. CDR1 is SGHTA and CDR2 is FQGTGA in the germline V gene. V shed 5 bases, J shed 2 bases, and the junction held 5 bases outside the gene matches. The CDR3 reads CASSPRGGATDTQYF. The DNA for the CDR3 is TGTGCCAGCAGCCCCCGCGGGGGGGCCACAGATACGCAGTATTTT.

This sequence joins TRBV9 and TRBJ1-2; 7 bases align to TRBD1. The germline gives CDR1 SGDLS, CDR2 YYNGEE. V lost 3 bases and J lost 4; bases outside the gene matches: 12. The length of the CDR3 is 16 residues. The CDR3 protein is CASSAGTAIRGYGYTF. CDR3 nucleotides: TGTGCCAGCAGCGCTGGGACAGCCATACGGGGCTATGGCTACACCTTC.

The rearrangement uses TRBV7-9 and TRBJ1-1; perhaps TRBD1 as D (6 bases). The CDR3 is 15 residues long. Trimming stripped 5 bases from V and 1 base from J, with 14 bases between. Germline lookup yields CDR1 SEHNR and CDR2 FQNEAQ (reference sequence). The CDR3 loop is CASSPGAGANTEAFF. CDR3 coding DNA: TGTGCCAGCAGCCCAGGGGCAGGGGCGAACACTGAAGCTTTCTTT.

The rearrangement uses TRBV7-2 and TRBJ2-5; TRBD2 aligns across 7 bases. After removal of 0 bases from V and 2 bases from J, the junction contained 3 bases not matched to a gene. This CDR3 has 15 residues. Germline-derived CDR1 and CDR2 are SGHTA and FQGNSA. This CDR3 reads CASSLAGTTQETQYF. In DNA form, the CDR3 reads TGTGCCAGCAGCTTAGCCGGGACTACACAAGAGACCCAGTACTTC.

The chain links TRBV5-1 to TRBJ1-2; TRBD1 is a possible D gene (5 bases). Trimming stripped 2 bases from V and 7 bases from J, with 15 bases between. The CDR3 is 14 residues long. Germline V lookup: CDR1 SGHRS, CDR2 YFSETQ. In DNA form, the CDR3 reads TGCGCCAGCAGCTTAGGTTCCAGGGTGGGTGGCTACACCTTC. This encodes CASSLGSRVGGYTF.

The chain's CDR3 is CASSSRTGSVGSTNEKLFF. Here the CDR3 DNA reads TGTGCCAGCAGTTCCCGGACAGGTTCGGTTGGTTCAACTAATGAAAAACTGTTTTTT. V is TRBV28 and J is TRBJ1-4, with 7 nucleotides matching TRBD1. Germline assignment: CDR1 MDHEN and CDR2 SYDVKM. V was clipped by 4 bases and J by 0 bases; unmatched bases: 14. The CDR3 is made up of 19 amino acids.

CDR3 in amino acids: CASSFPIGGQGAAGANVLTF. The CDR3 bases are TGTGCCAGTAGTTTCCCGATCGGTGGACAGGGGGCAGCTGGGGCCAACGTCCTGACTTTC. The chain combines TRBV19 with TRBJ2-6; 11 bases align to TRBD1. Per the germline V gene, CDR1 is LNHDA and CDR2 is SQIVND (reference sequence). Unmatched junction bases numbered 14, after V lost 5 bases and J lost 2 bases. The CDR3 length is 20 residues.

The chain employs TRBV4-2 and TRBJ1-6; D possibly corresponds to TRBD1 (6 bases). The V gene's germline CDR1 is LGHNA and CDR2 YNFKEQ. V gave up 5 bases and J gave up 0 bases, with 14 bases separating them. CDR3 length equals 17 residues. CDR3: CASSEGQTFSYNSPLHF. The CDR3 coding sequence is TGTGCCAGCAGCGAAGGACAGACCTTCTCCTATAATTCACCCCTCCACTTT.

V is TRBV2 and J is TRBJ1-2; D is perhaps TRBD1 (5 bases). The CDR3 is 14 amino acids. V lost 4 bases and J 5 bases, leaving 14 bases between the germline ends. The germline V gene encodes CDR1 SNHLY and CDR2 FYNNEI. The CDR3 bases are TGTGCCAGCAGTGGCCTCAGGGCTGGGTATGGCTACACCTTC. Protein product: CASSGLRAGYGYTF.

The V call is TRBV6-6, the J call TRBJ2-2, with D unclear. V was pared by 6 bases and J by 0 bases, with 8 bases between. The CDR3 spans 14 residues. The V gene's germline CDR1 is MNHNY and CDR2 SVGAGI (reference sequence). The CDR3 region has the DNA TGTGCCAGCAGCCAGGTGGCGAACACCGGGGAGCTGTTTTTT. The encoded protein is CASSQVANTGELFF.

This clone was seen a handful of times. The chain carries TRBV27 and TRBJ1-2, with a weak D call TRBD1 (6 bases). Germline V gene sequence: CDR1 MNHEY, CDR2 SMNVEV (reference sequence). There are 14 residues in the CDR3. V dropped 5 bases and J dropped 3 bases, with 13 bases sitting between them. DNA of the CDR3: TGTGCCAGCAGTCCCTTGGGGACATACTATGGCTACACCTTC. It specifies CASSPLGTYYGYTF.

This chain links TRBV18 with TRBJ1-2; 7 bases line up with TRBD1. The V segment lost 5 bases and the J segment 6 bases; nucleotides outside the gene matches: 9. Germline CDR1 is KGHSH and CDR2 is LQKENI. CDR3 size: 14 residues. CDR3 loop: CASSARQGEDGYTF. In DNA, the CDR3 is TGTGCCAGCTCAGCAAGACAGGGAGAGGATGGCTACACCTTC.

This clone appeared a few times. The genes are TRBV27 and TRBJ2-2; a weak D match, TRBD2 (5 bases). Germline loops: CDR1 MNHEY, CDR2 SMNVEV (reference sequence). V lost 3 bases and J lost 6, with 11 bases in between. This CDR3 comprises 14 residues. DNA of the CDR3: TGTGCCAGCAGTTTTGAGGGAGTGCCCGGGGAGCTGTTTTTT. This sequence encodes CASSFEGVPGELFF.

This clone has a single count. V is TRBV5-1 and J is TRBJ2-1, with a tentative D call TRBD1 (6 bases). The CDR3 has 13 residues. Deletions cut 5 bases from V and 7 bases from J, with 13 bases between. The V gene's germline CDR1 is SGHRS and CDR2 YFSETQ. The CDR3 is CASRQGSLNEQFF. The CDR3 DNA reads as TGCGCCAGCAGACAGGGCAGTCTGAATGAGCAGTTCTTC.

The V and J genes are TRBV6-1 and TRBJ2-5, with 9 bases matching TRBD1. V shed 4 bases, J shed 6 bases, and the junction held 15 bases outside the gene matches. CDR1 and CDR2 (germline): MNHNS, SASEGT. The CDR3 has 17 residues. The DNA for the CDR3 is TGTGCCAGCAGTGCTTGGGGGGCCCGGGACAGGGTGAAGACCCAGTACTTC. It encodes CASSAWGARDRVKTQYF.

This clone was seen a few times. The chain employs TRBV9 and TRBJ1-2, with 8 bases fitting TRBD1. J gave up 0 bases and V 0 bases, and 10 bases lay outside the gene matches. The CDR3 sequence is 18 residues long. Germline CDR1 is SGDLS and CDR2 is YYNGEE. The CDR3 sequence: CASSVADGTGLANYGYTF. The CDR3 DNA is TGTGCCAGCAGCGTAGCTGATGGGACAGGCCTAGCTAACTATGGCTACACCTTC. The variable domain in full, completed from reference TRBV9 and TRBJ1-2, reads DSGVTQTPKHLITATGQRVTLRCSPRSGDLSVYWYQQSLDQGLQFLIQYYNGEERAKGNILERFSAQQFPDLHSELNLSSLELGDSALYFCASSVADGTGLANYGYTFGSGTRLTVV.

The rearrangement joins TRBV7-8 to TRBJ2-7; no definite D call. The CDR3 sequence is 12 residues long. Per germline, CDR1 SGHVS and CDR2 FQNEAQ. V shed 5 bases and J shed 2 bases, with 7 bases lying between them. CDR3 nucleotide sequence: TGTGCCAGCAGCCGAGATACCTACGAGCAGTACTTC. It encodes CASSRDTYEQYF.

The chain uses TRBV19 and TRBJ2-3, with D possibly being TRBD1 (6 bases). Germline CDR1 LNHDA, CDR2 SQIVND (reference sequence). V dropped 5 bases and J dropped 2 bases, with 8 bases sitting between them. This CDR3 is 13 amino acids long. The CDR3 protein is CASSQGNTDTQYF. The CDR3 DNA is TGTGCCAGTAGTCAGGGGAACACAGATACGCAGTATTTT.

The table lists this clone with a count of one. This chain joins TRBV28 and TRBJ1-1; D gene unclear. The CDR3 length is 15 residues. Germline V CDR1 and CDR2: MDHEN, SYDVKM. Between the trimmed V and J ends, which lost 5 bases and 5 bases, there was a span of 18 bases. CDR3 protein: CASSQTSFPRTEAFF. The CDR3 bases are TGTGCCAGCAGTCAGACCTCCTTCCCTAGGACTGAAGCTTTCTTT.

This sequence joins TRBV10-3 and TRBJ2-3; no firm D call. The CDR3 is made up of 13 amino acids. Trimming took 6 bases from V and 1 from J, leaving 8 bases between them. In germline, CDR1 is ENHRY, CDR2 SYGVKD. CDR3 sequence: CAIRGGRTDTQYF. CDR3 DNA sequence: TGTGCCATCAGGGGTGGGCGCACAGATACGCAGTATTTT.

J is TRBJ1-3 and V is TRBV29-1; D uncertain. Trimming left V 4 bases short and J 2 bases short, with 9 bases between. The CDR3 has 13 residues. Per the germline V gene, CDR1 is SQVTM and CDR2 is ANQGSEA. CDR3 sequence (DNA): TGCAGCGTTGGAGGAGGTACTGGAAACACCATATATTTT. Translating it yields CSVGGGTGNTIYF.

The rearrangement uses TRBV5-1 and TRBJ1-2; 8 bases align to TRBD1. Germline trimming cut 2 bases from V and 6 bases from J; bases unmatched to any gene: 24. The CDR3 spans 20 residues. CDR1 and CDR2 from the germline V gene are SGHRS and YFSETQ. CDR3 residues: CASSFSWSTGAYPENDGYTF. The CDR3 nucleotides are TGCGCCAGCAGCTTCTCATGGTCGACAGGGGCGTACCCAGAGAATGATGGCTACACCTTC.

The gene calls are TRBV19 and TRBJ2-7; 7 nucleotides line up with TRBD1. With 6 bases clipped from V and 5 bases from J, the junction kept 7 bases outside the gene matches. Germline V gives CDR1 LNHDA, CDR2 SQIVND (reference sequence). This CDR3 spans 13 amino acids. The CDR3 reads CASSPRGKNEQYF. Written as DNA, the CDR3 is TGTGCCAGTAGCCCCAGGGGGAAGAACGAGCAGTACTTC.